This T cell receptor beta chain was sequenced for a study of blood T cell repertoires in COVID-19. As for the study in general: Acute and convalescent COVID-19 specimens originated in the United States, Italy and Spain. PBMCs, B-cell-depleted T cells, or T cells were the source of the cDNA or gDNA that made up the material.

The CDR3 is 17 residues long. J lost 3 bases, V lost 4 bases, and 5 bases had no gene match. The germline V gene encodes CDR1 SGDLS and CDR2 YYNGEE. The authors' processing: Estimated nucleated cell counts came from reference gene primer amplification. The protocol was immunoSEQ multiplex PCR, while the TCRdb copy is restricted to in-frame clones and leaves out a portion. V and J calls plus clone size are reproduced from that table; the DNA served to infer D and trimming. The profile shows 200,000 to 250,000 clones, 85% to 90% of them singletons. Sequencing was done on a sample of peripheral blood. The V and J genes are TRBV9 and TRBJ2-2; 14 nucleotides agree with TRBD2. The TCR was taken from a man aged 55 to 69 with acute or convalescent COVID-19. The CDR3 DNA is TGTGCCAGCAGCTACGGGACTAGCGGGAGTGACACCGGGGAGCTGTTTTTT. It encodes CASSYGTSGSDTGELFF.